A single sample gave rise to the 28 T cell receptor beta chains below, sequenced in a study of shared T cell receptors in the human thymus. TCRdb keeps only in-frame clones here, not all; method: immunoSEQ multiplex PCR. The sample consists of 550,000 to 800,000 clones, 75% to 90% of them appearing once. Another study also made use of these data, one on human thymus T cells.

Specimen: thymocytes. These receptors were obtained from a girl less than two years old with a congenital heart defect.

The chain uses TRBV25-1 and TRBJ2-7; 7 nucleotides align to TRBD2. The length of the CDR3 is 14 residues. CDR1 is MGHDK, CDR2 SYGVNS, per germline. Trimming cost V 5 bases and J 6 bases; bases outside gene matches: 10. CDR3 sequence: CASSPPGEGTEQYF. The CDR3 DNA follows: TGTGCCAGCAGTCCACCCGGGGAGGGTACCGAGCAGTACTTC.

This CDR3 reads CSVEVRGQPFTPYEQYF. CDR3 coding DNA: TGCAGCGTTGAAGTCAGGGGACAACCCTTTACGCCCTACGAGCAGTACTTC. V usage is TRBV29-1 and J usage is TRBJ2-7; TRBD1 is a possible D gene (6 bases). CDR3 length: 17 amino acids. The V end was cut by 1 base, the J end by 2 bases, with 21 bases between. Germline V gene lookup returns CDR1 SQVTM and CDR2 ANQGSEA.

The J gene is TRBJ2-7, the V gene TRBV5-6, with a weak D call TRBD1 (5 bases). Germline V gene lookup returns CDR1 SGHDT and CDR2 YYEEEE. CDR3 length equals 14 residues. Trimming took off 0 bases at V and 6 bases at J, with 13 bases between the two ends. The CDR3 DNA is TGTGCCAGCAGCTTGGGGCAGGGTGGCCTCGAGCAGTACTTC. Protein: CASSLGQGGLEQYF.

This chain joins TRBV7-2 and TRBJ1-1, with 7 bases that match TRBD1. CDR1 and CDR2 from the germline V gene are SGHTA and FQGNSA. With V trimmed by 6 bases and J by 3 bases, 19 bases remained unmatched. The CDR3 covers 18 residues. CDR3 in DNA: TGTGCCAGCAGACCTCGGGACAGCAAGCTGTGGTTGGACACTGAAGCTTTCTTT. Its translation is CASRPRDSKLWLDTEAFF. The complete variable domain, with remaining parts taken from reference TRBV7-2 and TRBJ1-1, reads GAGVSQSPSNKVTEKGKDVELRCDPISGHTALYWYRQSLGQGLEFLIYFQGNSAPDKSGLPSDRFSAERTGGSVSTLTIQRTQQEDSAVYLCASRPRDSKLWLDTEAFFGQGTRLTVV.

The rearrangement links TRBV28 to TRBJ1-4, with TRBD1 as a possible D gene (5 bases). V was shortened by 2 bases and J by 8 bases, with 15 bases between the two germline ends. CDR1 MDHEN and CDR2 SYDVKM come from the germline V gene. The CDR3 contains 15 residues. In DNA, the CDR3 is TGTGCCAGCAGTTTAGGTCAGGGATCGGACGAAAAACTGTTTTTT. Translation gives CASSLGQGSDEKLFF.

This chain links TRBV11-2 with TRBJ1-6; possibly TRBD1 for D (6 bases). The CDR3 totals 17 residues. V shed 3 bases and J shed 7 bases, with 19 bases lying between them. Germline-derived CDR1 and CDR2 are SGHAT and FQNNGV. CDR3 bases: TGTGCCAGCAGCTTCCACCACGGGACAATGCACAATTCACCCCTCCACTTT. This translates into CASSFHHGTMHNSPLHF.

The J gene is TRBJ2-6, the V gene TRBV18, with 11 positions matching TRBD1. Germline CDR1 and CDR2: KGHSH and LQKENI. This CDR3 region has 17 residues. The V segment lost 2 bases and the J segment 2 bases; nucleotides outside the gene matches: 2. In DNA, the CDR3 is TGTGCCAGCTCACCATGGGGACAGGGGGCTGGGGCCAACGTCCTGACTTTC. Translating it yields CASSPWGQGAGANVLTF.

The chain recombines TRBV9 with TRBJ2-7; TRBD2 matches at 7 bases. The CDR3 runs to 16 residues. The junction had 12 bases not matched to a gene; V was cut back by 4 bases and J by 2 bases. Germline-derived CDR1 and CDR2 are SGDLS and YYNGEE. DNA of the CDR3: TGTGCCAGCAGCCCTCAGCAGACTAGCAACCCCTACGAGCAGTACTTC. Translating it yields CASSPQQTSNPYEQYF.

V and J are TRBV7-9 and TRBJ1-5; D may be TRBD1 (6 bases). Between the trimmed V and J ends, which lost 4 bases and 3 bases, there was a span of 16 bases. This CDR3 is built from 16 residues. CDR1 and CDR2 (germline): SEHNR, FQNEAQ (reference sequence). CDR3 sequence: CASSSLGHPLNQPQHF. DNA of the CDR3: TGTGCCAGCAGCTCGCTGGGACACCCACTCAATCAGCCCCAGCATTTT.

The chain is built from TRBV5-1 and TRBJ2-6, with D tentatively TRBD1 (6 bases). The CDR3 covers 19 residues. V gave up 2 bases and J gave up 0 bases, with 18 bases separating them. The V gene's germline CDR1 is SGHRS and CDR2 YFSETQ. The CDR3 DNA is TGCGCCAGCAGCTTTTGGACAGAAACAAAAGACTCTGGGGCCAACGTCCTGACTTTC. It is translated as CASSFWTETKDSGANVLTF.

The chain combines TRBV14 with TRBJ2-7, with 14 positions matching TRBD2. Trimming at V came to 0 bases and at J to 5 bases, leaving 12 bases not matched to a gene. Germline CDR1 SGHDN, CDR2 FVKESK. The CDR3 is 19 residues long. The CDR3 DNA follows: TGTGCCAGCAGCCAAGATCGGGGACTAGCGGGGGCCATCCCCCACGAGCAGTACTTC. This encodes CASSQDRGLAGAIPHEQYF.

This chain uses TRBV27 with TRBJ2-5; a possible D gene is TRBD2 (6 bases). V was clipped by 0 bases and J by 2 bases, with 19 bases between them. The CDR3 totals 18 residues. Germline V gene lookup returns CDR1 MNHEY and CDR2 SMNVEV (reference sequence). This chain's CDR3 is CASSLSGGRQLTQETQYF. CDR3 in DNA: TGTGCCAGCAGTTTATCCGGGGGTCGACAGCTTACTCAAGAGACCCAGTACTTC.

This clone was counted a few times. J is TRBJ2-7 and V is TRBV5-1; 9 bases are a match to TRBD1. J was trimmed by 3 bases and V by 4 bases; bases with no gene match: 5. The CDR3 spans 14 residues. Per germline, CDR1 SGHRS and CDR2 YFSETQ. CDR3 DNA: TGCGCCAGCAGCGCCGACAGGGGGATCTACGAGCAGTACTTC. It encodes CASSADRGIYEQYF.

CDR3 sequence (DNA): TGTGCCAGCAGCGTCGAGCCCCAGGGGTCCTACGAGCAGTACTTC. It translates to CASSVEPQGSYEQYF. V and J are TRBV5-4 and TRBJ2-7; perhaps TRBD1 as D (6 bases). From germline, CDR1 is SGHNT and CDR2 YYREEE (reference sequence). Trimming cost V 4 bases and J 1 base, with 15 bases left between them. This CDR3 contains 15 residues.

This clone was observed once. This chain uses TRBV9 with TRBJ2-3, with a tentative D call TRBD2 (6 bases). CDR3 length equals 14 residues. Deletions cut 0 bases from V and 3 bases from J, with 8 bases between. Germline V gene data show CDR1 as SGDLS and CDR2 as YYNGEE. CDR3 coding DNA: TGTGCCAGCAGCGTAGGACTAGTAACAGATACGCAGTATTTT. This encodes CASSVGLVTDTQYF.

The chain is built from TRBV27 and TRBJ2-3; tentative D call: TRBD1 (5 bases). V lost 5 bases and J lost 0, with 12 bases in between. Germline CDR1 reads MNHEY; CDR2 reads SMNVEV (reference sequence). There are 15 residues in the CDR3. Here the CDR3 DNA reads TGTGCCAGCAGTAAGACAGTGACTAGCACAGATACGCAGTATTTT. This encodes CASSKTVTSTDTQYF.

The CDR3 here is CASSYWDRGAEAFF. CDR3 bases: TGTGCCAGCAGTTACTGGGACAGGGGCGCTGAAGCTTTCTTT. The rearrangement uses TRBV6-6 and TRBJ1-1; TRBD1 matches at 10 bases. The CDR3 runs 14 residues. The germline V gene encodes CDR1 MNHNY and CDR2 SVGAGI (reference sequence). Unmatched junction bases numbered 2, after V lost 1 base and J lost 6 bases.

DNA of the CDR3: TGTGCCTGGAGGTCACGGGATAGCAATCAGCCCCAGCATTTT. Encoded protein: CAWRSRDSNQPQHF. The gene calls are TRBV30 and TRBJ1-5; D gene ambiguous. The V gene lost 3 bases and the J gene lost 0 bases, with 9 bases spanning the gap. The CDR3 extends over 14 amino acids. Germline V gene data show CDR1 as GTSNPN and CDR2 as SVGIG (reference sequence).

The rearrangement uses TRBV7-2 and TRBJ2-3; TRBD2 might be the D (5 bases). Per germline, CDR1 SGHTA and CDR2 FQGNSA. This CDR3 is 13 amino acids long. With 5 bases removed from V and 6 bases from J, the gap between germline ends came to 12 bases. This CDR3 reads CASSPGKVDTQYF. In DNA form, the CDR3 reads TGTGCCAGCAGCCCCGGGAAGGTGGATACGCAGTATTTT. Looking up the rest from reference TRBV7-2 and TRBJ2-3 gives the full variable domain: GAGVSQSPSNKVTEKGKDVELRCDPISGHTALYWYRQSLGQGLEFLIYFQGNSAPDKSGLPSDRFSAERTGGSVSTLTIQRTQQEDSAVYLCASSPGKVDTQYFGPGTRLTVL.

The table lists this clone with a count of one. The gene calls are TRBV9 and TRBJ1-2, with 10 bases aligning to TRBD1. Unmatched junction bases numbered 11, after V lost 4 bases and J lost 5 bases. The CDR3 consists of 16 residues. Germline loops: CDR1 SGDLS, CDR2 YYNGEE. DNA of the CDR3: TGTGCCAGCAGCCCCACCGGGACAGGGGCCAGGTATGGCTACACCTTC. Protein: CASSPTGTGARYGYTF.

This chain uses TRBV30 with TRBJ2-3, with TRBD2 as a possible D gene (5 bases). This CDR3 region has 15 residues. The germline CDR1 and CDR2 sequences are GTSNPN and SVGIG (reference sequence). V lost 2 bases and J lost 1, with 13 bases in between. CDR3 loop: CAWSIRLARTDTQYF. CDR3 coding DNA: TGTGCCTGGAGTATCAGGCTAGCCCGCACAGATACGCAGTATTTT.

The chain couples TRBV4-3 to TRBJ2-2, with no clear D. This CDR3 spans 14 amino acids. Germline V gene lookup returns CDR1 LGHNA and CDR2 YSLEER. V was trimmed by 2 bases and J by 6 bases, leaving 10 bases between them. As DNA, the CDR3 is TGCGCCAGCAGCCAACCCGCTGGAGCCGGGGAGCTGTTTTTT. It specifies CASSQPAGAGELFF.

The V gene is TRBV5-1, the J gene TRBJ1-2, with D hard to call. V gave up 4 bases and J gave up 2 bases, with 12 bases separating them. CDR1 is SGHRS and CDR2 is YFSETQ in the germline V gene. This CDR3 has 14 amino acids. In nucleotides, the CDR3 is TGCGCCAGCAGCCCCCGCGGGCCAAACTATGGCTACACCTTC. It codes for CASSPRGPNYGYTF. The whole variable domain, remainder taken from reference TRBV5-1 and TRBJ1-2, is KAGVTQTPRYLIKTRGQQVTLSCSPISGHRSVSWYQQTPGQGLQFLFEYFSETQRNKGNFPGRFSGRQFSNSRSEMNVSTLELGDSALYLCASSPRGPNYGYTFGSGTRLTVV.

The gene calls are TRBV18 and TRBJ1-1; a weak D match, TRBD1 (5 bases). This CDR3 spans 16 amino acids. The V and J ends lost 2 bases and 3 bases respectively, with 16 bases between them. The germline gives CDR1 KGHSH, CDR2 LQKENI. CDR3 bases: TGTGCCAGCTCACCAGGGCAGAAGTGGGGGGACACTGAAGCTTTCTTT. As protein: CASSPGQKWGDTEAFF.

DNA of the CDR3: TGTGCCAGCAGCGCACGGCGGAGGTCGGACACTGAAGCTTTCTTT. Amino acids: CASSARRRSDTEAFF. This chain joins TRBV7-2 and TRBJ1-1; D ambiguous. Germline V gene lookup returns CDR1 SGHTA and CDR2 FQGNSA. The V and J ends lost 5 bases and 3 bases respectively, with 16 bases between them. The CDR3 has 15 residues.

The chain is built from TRBV15 and TRBJ2-7; D is possibly TRBD2 (6 bases). This CDR3 spans 17 amino acids. Germline V gene data show CDR1 as LNHNV and CDR2 as YYDKDF (reference sequence). The V gene lost 0 bases and the J gene lost 1 base, with 16 bases spanning the gap. CDR3 DNA sequence: TGTGCCACCAGCAGAGATCTGCGGAGGGTAATTTCCTACGAGCAGTACTTC. Translating it yields CATSRDLRRVISYEQYF. Full variable domain (missing parts from reference TRBV15 and TRBJ2-7): DAMVIQNPRYQVTQFGKPVTLSCSQTLNHNVMYWYQQKSSQAPKLLFHYYDKDFNNEADTPDNFQSRRPNTSFCFLDIRSPGLGDTAMYLCATSRDLRRVISYEQYFGPGTRLTVT.

The genes are TRBV9 and TRBJ1-2; TRBD1 matches at 7 bases. Germline V gives CDR1 SGDLS, CDR2 YYNGEE. The CDR3 loop spans 15 amino acids. J gave up 0 bases and V 0 bases, and 2 bases lay outside the gene matches. The CDR3 DNA sequence: TGTGCCAGCAGCGTAGCAGGGACAGCTAACTATGGCTACACCTTC. This sequence encodes CASSVAGTANYGYTF. Based on the CDR3 plus reference TRBV9 and TRBJ1-2, the full variable domain is DSGVTQTPKHLITATGQRVTLRCSPRSGDLSVYWYQQSLDQGLQFLIQYYNGEERAKGNILERFSAQQFPDLHSELNLSSLELGDSALYFCASSVAGTANYGYTFGSGTRLTVV.

The CDR3 region has the DNA TGTGCCAGCAGGCCTAGCGGGCAGACCTCATTCTATGGCTACACCTTC. Translating gives CASRPSGQTSFYGYTF. J is TRBJ1-2 and V is TRBV2; D is ambiguous. The CDR3 extends over 16 amino acids. The germline V and J ends were trimmed by 6 bases and 4 bases, with 21 bases remaining between them. Per germline, CDR1 SNHLY and CDR2 FYNNEI. Full variable domain (outside the CDR3, taken from reference TRBV2 and TRBJ1-2): EPEVTQTPSHQVTQMGQEVILRCVPISNHLYFYWYRQILGQKVEFLVSFYNNEISEKSEIFDDQFSVERPDGSNFTLKIRSTKLEDSAMYFCASRPSGQTSFYGYTFGSGTRLTVV.